The next 31 T cell receptor beta chains were all read from a single sample in a study of shared clonotypes between healthy human individuals. Measured with immunoSEQ multiplex PCR; TCRdb has only the in-frame clones, and not every one. The sample has 2 million to 2.5 million clones, 95% seen once. The sequenced sample consisted of naive CD4+ T cells sorted from blood. The subset here: CD45RA+ positively selected. The source of these receptors is a man between 18 and 29 years old in good health.

This clone was observed a single time. V gene TRBV19 combines with J gene TRBJ2-7; 7 bases fit TRBD1. The CDR3 has 16 amino acids. The germline V gene has CDR1 LNHDA and CDR2 SQIVND (reference sequence). V was pared by 5 bases and J by 0 bases, with 10 bases of the junction left unmatched. Written as DNA, the CDR3 is TGTGCCAGTAGTTACAGGGGCGGCGTTAGCTCCTACGAGCAGTACTTC. The encoded protein is CASSYRGGVSSYEQYF.

The chain recombines TRBV18 with TRBJ2-7; TRBD2 matches 8 bases. Germline-derived CDR1 and CDR2 are KGHSH and LQKENI. Trimming removed 5 bases from V and 2 bases from J; junction bases left unmatched: 8. CDR3 length: 15 residues. The CDR3 region has the DNA TGTGCCAGCTCAAGAGACGGGGGGGAAACCTACGAGCAGTACTTC. Its protein product is CASSRDGGETYEQYF.

The chain has TRBV10-3 and TRBJ2-2; possibly TRBD1 for D (7 bases). Germline CDR1 is ENHRY and CDR2 is SYGVKD. This CDR3 region has 15 residues. The V gene lost 4 bases and the J gene lost 5 bases, with 14 bases spanning the gap. As DNA, the CDR3 is TGTGCCATCAGTGGGAGGGACAGTTTGACCGGGGAGCTGTTTTTT. It yields the protein CAISGRDSLTGELFF.

A remark on this clone: At one end the junction does not follow the germline gene, possibly because of a read error. The chain carries TRBV7-7 and TRBJ2-7, with D tentatively TRBD2 (5 bases). The germline V gene encodes CDR1 SSHAT and CDR2 FNYEAQ (reference sequence). This CDR3 contains 13 residues. The DNA of the CDR3 is TGTGCTAGCAGCCTCGAGAGTACTAGCGAGCAGTACTTC. Translating gives CASSLESTSEQYF.

This clone has just one count. The CDR3 is CSVEIRIQETQYF. The CDR3 DNA reads TGCAGCGTTGAGATTCGGATCCAAGAGACCCAGTACTTC. The chain has TRBV29-1 and TRBJ2-5; no reliable D call. The V end was cut by 3 bases, the J end by 1 base, with 9 bases between. CDR1 and CDR2 (germline): SQVTM, ANQGSEA. The CDR3 length is 13 residues.

The rearrangement joins TRBV7-8 to TRBJ2-1; 7 bases are a match to TRBD2. The length of the CDR3 is 19 residues. V dropped 1 base and J dropped 5; count of bases not matched to a gene: 17. Germline V gene sequence: CDR1 SGHVS, CDR2 FQNEAQ. CDR3 DNA sequence: TGTGCCAGCAGCTTAGTGGTCTCTTCAGGACTAGTAAAAAACAATGAGCAGTTCTTC. Translation: CASSLVVSSGLVKNNEQFF.

This clone was counted once. The genes are TRBV28 and TRBJ1-1; possibly TRBD1 for D (6 bases). V shed 5 bases and J shed 1 base, with 14 bases lying between them. This CDR3 is 15 amino acids long. Germline CDR1 reads MDHEN; CDR2 reads SYDVKM. The CDR3 DNA is TGTGCCAGCAGTAATTACAGGGTGGGGAACACTGAAGCTTTCTTT. Its translation: CASSNYRVGNTEAFF. The full variable domain, with the rest looked up from reference TRBV28 and TRBJ1-1, is DVKVTQSSRYLVKRTGEKVFLECVQDMDHENMFWYRQDPGLGLRLIYFSYDVKMKEKGDIPEGYSVSREKKERFSLILESASTNQTSMYLCASSNYRVGNTEAFFGQGTRLTVV.

The V and J genes are TRBV6-6 and TRBJ1-1; D not resolved. This CDR3 is built from 14 residues. V gave up 2 bases and J gave up 3 bases, with 10 bases separating them. Germline assignment: CDR1 MNHNY and CDR2 SVGAGI (reference sequence). The CDR3 is CASSYDIYYTEAFF. Written as DNA, the CDR3 is TGTGCCAGCAGTTACGACATATACTACACTGAAGCTTTCTTT.

The count of this clone is one. The chain couples TRBV7-6 to TRBJ2-7; D might be TRBD2 (5 bases). Trimming took 1 base from V and 5 from J, leaving 18 bases between them. Germline CDR1 is SGHVS and CDR2 is FNYEAQ. The CDR3 spans 16 residues. The CDR3 loop is CASSLVLDSRGNEQYF. The CDR3 region has the DNA TGTGCCAGCAGCTTAGTTCTGGACTCCCGGGGAAACGAGCAGTACTTC. Full variable domain (rest looked up from reference TRBV7-6 and TRBJ2-7): GAGVSQSPRYKVTKRGQDVALRCDPISGHVSLYWYRQALGQGPEFLTYFNYEAQQDKSGLPNDRFSAERPEGSISTLTIQRTEQRDSAMYRCASSLVLDSRGNEQYFGPGTRLTVT.

The chain joins TRBV9 to TRBJ2-1; TRBD2 matches 9 bases. The germline gives CDR1 SGDLS, CDR2 YYNGEE. The CDR3 has 14 residues. With 0 bases clipped from V and 10 bases from J, the junction kept 5 bases outside the gene matches. This CDR3 reads CASSVDPSGNEQFF. The DNA for the CDR3 is TGTGCCAGCAGCGTAGATCCTAGCGGGAACGAGCAGTTCTTC.

The gene calls are TRBV18 and TRBJ2-5; D is undetermined. V was cut by 6 bases and J by 4 bases, with 9 bases left in between. Germline lookup yields CDR1 KGHSH and CDR2 LQKENI. CDR3 size: 12 residues. CDR3 loop: CASSKNGETQYF. The CDR3 DNA reads as TGTGCCAGCTCGAAAAACGGAGAGACCCAGTACTTC.

The CDR3 is CASSDTVGSPLHF. Here the CDR3 DNA reads TGTGCCAGCAGTGACACTGTTGGTTCACCCCTCCACTTT. The V call is TRBV6-1, the J call TRBJ1-6; D remains unclear. This CDR3 has 13 amino acids. V lost 3 bases and J 9 bases, leaving 9 bases between the germline ends. CDR1 is MNHNS and CDR2 is SASEGT in the germline V gene.

The J gene is TRBJ2-3, the V gene TRBV29-1; 9 nucleotides match TRBD2. Germline CDR1 reads SQVTM; CDR2 reads ANQGSEA. The CDR3 runs to 15 residues. J lost 4 bases, V lost 5 bases, and 10 bases had no gene match. CDR3 amino acids: CSVLDSGSLADTQYF. Written as DNA, the CDR3 is TGCAGCGTTCTAGATAGCGGGAGTTTAGCAGATACGCAGTATTTT.

The chain couples TRBV11-2 to TRBJ2-1; D ambiguous. Trimming pared 7 bases from V and 4 bases from J, leaving 5 bases between. This CDR3 comprises 11 residues. CDR1 and CDR2 (germline): SGHAT, FQNNGV. CDR3 sequence reads: CASTLYNEQFF. The CDR3 nucleotides read TGTGCCAGCACCCTTTACAATGAGCAGTTCTTC.

The chain has TRBV29-1 and TRBJ2-7; D may be TRBD1 or TRBD2 (6 bases each). The germline V gene has CDR1 SQVTM and CDR2 ANQGSEA. The CDR3 runs to 12 residues. V shed 7 bases and J shed 4 bases, with 14 bases lying between them. The CDR3 spells CSAGGGSYEQYF. The CDR3 bases are TGCAGCGCCGGAGGGGGATCTTACGAGCAGTACTTC.

A few counts support this clone. The chain carries TRBV5-1 and TRBJ1-6; the D is unclear. Germline CDR1 is SGHRS and CDR2 is YFSETQ. V was trimmed by 5 bases and J by 5 bases, leaving 8 bases between them. The CDR3 is 13 amino acids. The CDR3, as DNA: TGCGCCAGCAGTGAGGATAATAATTCACCCCTCCACTTT. Translating gives CASSEDNNSPLHF.

The chain combines TRBV29-1 with TRBJ2-1; 8 bases map to TRBD2. J lost 6 bases, V lost 3 bases, and 1 base had no gene match. The CDR3 extends over 12 amino acids. CDR1 is SQVTM and CDR2 is ANQGSEA in the germline V gene. This chain's CDR3 is CSVDLAGNEQFF. The CDR3 coding sequence is TGCAGCGTTGACCTAGCGGGCAATGAGCAGTTCTTC.

This clone was recorded once. V and J are TRBV7-8 and TRBJ1-5; D is unclear. The germline CDR1 and CDR2 sequences are SGHVS and FQNEAQ. There are 14 residues in the CDR3. Trimming stripped 2 bases from V and 5 bases from J, with 10 bases between. CDR3 amino acids: CASSLMRADQPQHF. The CDR3 DNA follows: TGTGCCAGCAGCTTAATGAGGGCGGATCAGCCCCAGCATTTT.

This chain connects TRBV11-2 to TRBJ1-1; D is perhaps TRBD1 (6 bases). This CDR3 region has 17 residues. From germline, CDR1 is SGHAT and CDR2 FQNNGV. The germline V and J ends were trimmed by 0 bases and 8 bases, with 22 bases remaining between them. The CDR3 loop is CASSLEQGRGLLGEAFF. The CDR3 DNA reads TGTGCCAGCAGCTTAGAACAGGGTAGGGGACTCCTGGGGGAAGCTTTCTTT.

The count of this clone is one. CDR3 sequence (DNA): TGTGCCAGCAGTACTGCGGGGGGTGGGGCGGAGACCCAGTACTTC. Translation gives CASSTAGGGAETQYF. This chain links TRBV28 with TRBJ2-5, with 8 positions matching TRBD2. Germline V CDR1 and CDR2: MDHEN, SYDVKM. This CDR3 region has 15 residues. Germline trimming cut 5 bases from V and 5 bases from J; bases unmatched to any gene: 10.

The V call is TRBV6-5, the J call TRBJ2-7; unclear D gene. Germline V gene lookup returns CDR1 MNHEY and CDR2 SVGAGI. CDR3 length: 15 residues. Trimming shortened V by 0 bases and J by 0 bases, and 9 bases separated the two germline ends. The CDR3 region has the DNA TGTGCCAGCAGTTACTCTGCGGAGAGCTCCTACGAGCAGTACTTC. Amino acid sequence: CASSYSAESSYEQYF.

This chain uses TRBV6-6 with TRBJ1-1, with D possibly matching TRBD1 (6 bases). Between the trimmed V and J ends, which lost 6 bases and 8 bases, there was a span of 16 bases. CDR3 length equals 13 residues. Germline V gene data show CDR1 as MNHNY and CDR2 as SVGAGI (reference sequence). The CDR3 DNA follows: TGTGCCAGCAGCACCACAGGGCCTTTAGAAGCTTTCTTT. Translated: CASSTTGPLEAFF.

J is TRBJ2-7 and V is TRBV5-6, with 8 bases matching TRBD1. Germline values: CDR1 SGHDT, CDR2 YYEEEE. This CDR3 is 14 amino acids long. V lost 4 bases, J lost 6 bases, and 9 bases stayed unmatched. As DNA, the CDR3 is TGTGCCAGCAGCCCCCGGGACAGGACCCCCGAGCAGTACTTC. This encodes CASSPRDRTPEQYF. Drawing the rest from reference TRBV5-6 and TRBJ2-7, the complete variable domain is DAGVTQSPTHLIKTRGQQVTLRCSPKSGHDTVSWYQQALGQGPQFIFQYYEEEERQRGNFPDRFSGHQFPNYSSELNVNALLLGDSALYLCASSPRDRTPEQYFGPGTRLTVT.

The CDR3 reads CATSIRGEYYNEQFF. DNA of the CDR3: TGTGCCACCAGCATTCGGGGGGAGTATTACAATGAGCAGTTCTTC. J is TRBJ2-1 and V is TRBV15; 7 bases are a match to TRBD2. Germline CDR1 and CDR2: LNHNV and YYDKDF (reference sequence). This CDR3 comprises 15 residues. With 4 bases clipped from V and 4 bases from J, the junction kept 7 bases outside the gene matches.

This clone was seen just once. The rearrangement uses TRBV10-3 and TRBJ2-5; D call uncertain. Per the germline V gene, CDR1 is ENHRY and CDR2 is SYGVKD. This CDR3 has 12 residues. Trimming took 10 bases from V and 1 from J, leaving 10 bases between them. The CDR3 loop is CATRSTQETQYF. The DNA of the CDR3 is TGTGCCACACGATCAACCCAAGAGACCCAGTACTTC.

The V call is TRBV4-3, the J call TRBJ1-1, with D uncertain. With 0 bases removed from V and 3 bases from J, the gap between germline ends came to 5 bases. Germline CDR1 is LGHNA and CDR2 is YSLEER. The CDR3 runs 13 residues. Written as DNA, the CDR3 is TGCGCCAGCAGCCAAGAGACCCACACTGAAGCTTTCTTT. Translating gives CASSQETHTEAFF.

V gene TRBV25-1 combines with J gene TRBJ1-4, with D maybe TRBD1 (5 bases). The germline CDR1 and CDR2 sequences are MGHDK and SYGVNS. This CDR3 has 13 residues. The germline V and J ends were trimmed by 7 bases and 6 bases, with 12 bases remaining between them. Here the CDR3 DNA reads TGTGCCAGCAAAGGGGAAGGATATGAAAAACTGTTTTTT. It yields the protein CASKGEGYEKLFF.

The chain couples TRBV4-1 to TRBJ1-5; D gene unclear. The germline CDR1 and CDR2 sequences are MGHRA and YSYEKL. This CDR3 comprises 16 residues. The V and J ends lost 3 bases and 0 bases respectively, with 12 bases between them. In DNA form, the CDR3 reads TGCGCCAGCAGCCACCCCGTCAGAGGTAGCAATCAGCCCCAGCATTTT. The encoded protein is CASSHPVRGSNQPQHF.

This clone was recorded once. The rearrangement uses TRBV6-1 and TRBJ2-7; 8 bases map to TRBD2. The CDR3 extends over 13 amino acids. With V trimmed by 11 bases and J by 3 bases, 9 bases remained unmatched. The germline V gene has CDR1 MNHNS and CDR2 SASEGT. The CDR3 sequence is CAGRIAGGYEQYF. CDR3 in DNA: TGTGCCGGCCGTATTGCGGGGGGCTACGAGCAGTACTTC.

J is TRBJ2-5 and V is TRBV7-9; 8 nucleotides match TRBD1. V was clipped by 5 bases and J by 2 bases; unmatched bases: 4. The CDR3 has 14 residues. CDR1 is SEHNR, CDR2 FQNEAQ, per germline (reference sequence). The CDR3 region has the DNA TGTGCCAGCAGCGGACGGGACAGGCAAGAGACCCAGTACTTC. It translates to CASSGRDRQETQYF.

The genes are TRBV7-9 and TRBJ2-7; 7 positions agree with TRBD2. The CDR3 contains 15 residues. The germline CDR1 and CDR2 sequences are SEHNR and FQNEAQ (reference sequence). V lost 5 bases and J lost 5; bases outside the gene matches: 12. The CDR3 loop reads CASSTLGEGPHEQYF. For the CDR3, the DNA is TGTGCCAGCAGCACCCTGGGGGAGGGCCCTCACGAGCAGTACTTC.